The TCR beta chain under discussion was sequenced for a study of T cell changes during pregnancy in multiple sclerosis. Germline V gene sequence: CDR1 MDHEN, CDR2 SYDVKM. Trimming stripped 4 bases from V and 3 bases from J, with 4 bases between. The CDR3 consists of 11 residues. The data were produced by immunoSEQ multiplex PCR, yet TCRdb's version contains in-frame clones alone and is incomplete. The sample shows about 73,000 clones, 85% to 95% of them seen only once. The clonotype was recovered from a female donor in good health, enrolled as a control in a pregnancy study. The sample was peripheral blood, taken in the third trimester of pregnancy. The V and J genes are TRBV28 and TRBJ2-7, with D uncertain. CDR3 DNA: TGTGCCAGCAGTTCGTACTACGAGCAGTACTTC. Its translation: CASSSYYEQYF.